This T cell receptor (beta chain) was captured by sequencing in a study of cytomegalovirus exposure and HLA in healthy donors (dated by TCRdb to about 2017). With regard to the full study: An earlier analysis of around 600 of the donors reported 250 to 300 Gb of sequence data and 117 million unique TCR beta sequences from roughly 180 million T cells. The later analysis used no new phenotypic data to find candidate immune exposures, relying instead on TCR beta sequences and their occurrence across donors. Roughly 290 gigabases of sequencing data and 70 million to 100 million unique TCR sequences made up an early release that covered 500 to 650 HLA-typed donors. Because of strong linkage in the cohort, roughly five DR-DQ haplotypes were treated as single units for association and clustering. High-throughput TCR immunosequencing, statistical association of individual TCRs with disease status, and machine learning were combined to predict cytomegalovirus infection status. Donor age, sex, ethnicity and CMV serostatus were collected together with the repertoire data. Among the approximately 400 genotyped donors, about 83% belonged to the genetic ancestry cluster associated with self-reported Caucasian donors. Typing coverage differed by locus: A, B, C, DRB1 and DQB1 were typed in about 629-640 donors, DQA1 in approximately 520, DPA1 in 600 to 610, and DPB1 in 472. The study aimed to test whether signatures of past pathogen exposure could be identified by cataloging public T cell receptors. An earlier analysis of some 500 of the donors used high-throughput TCR beta sequencing to judge whether each TCR beta V gene segment behaved as functional or pseudogenic. The T cell repertoires of 700 or so subjects were profiled by immunosequencing and related to cytomegalovirus serostatus. Both class I and class II loci were covered by HLA typing, at four-digit resolution. Among some 410 genotyped donors of the cohort, an average of around 240,000 unique TCR beta nucleotide sequences was sequenced per donor, of which approximately 19% were non-productive. A later analysis re-examined previously published TCR beta repertoires from more than 550 donors and added high-resolution HLA genotyping to investigate patterns of TCR occurrence. Genome-wide SNP genotypes for about 65% of the 666 donors were used in a later genetic analysis, which treated that subset as a discovery cohort. Every repertoire in the discovery cohort had been generated on one and the same sequencing platform. In addition to the first cohort of 500 to 850 subjects, a separate validation cohort of 120 different subjects was used.

The paper's findings and limits, for the study overall: In a later genetic analysis, a missense DCLRE1C variant was associated with V-gene and J-gene trimming of TCR beta chains, and the association was replicated in an independent cohort. The presence/absence analyses assumed that sequencing depth was roughly uniform across donors, and that assumption may not be true. HLA typing was unavailable for some donors at each locus, so association tests used only the typed subset. In a later analysis, several top co-occurrence clusters were reported to appear linked to parvovirus B19, influenza, CMV and Epstein-Barr virus. Compared with the roughly 600-donor mean, donors in an Asian-associated ancestry cluster had fewer N-insertions in productive TCRs, according to a later genetic analysis. A total of fewer than 200 TCR beta chains were listed by the study as associated with cytomegalovirus. In an earlier analysis of approximately 600 of the donors, most TCR beta V segments were observed in productive rearrangements about 87% or about 30% of the time, broadly matching IMGT annotations. In a later analysis, HLA-associated TCR beta chains were found to be more clonally expanded and to have lower generation probabilities than equally common non-associated chains. According to a later analysis, most CMV-associated TCR beta chains appeared to be HLA-restricted, and the HLA associations seemed to be driven largely by CMV exposure. It was suggested by the authors that the approach could potentially be generalized to other disease states and immunological phenotypes. Specific HLA alleles were associated with roughly 17,000 TCR beta sequences at a false discovery rate of 0.05 in a later analysis. A cluster of highly shared sequence variants was judged likely to be a technical artifact of the sequencing pipeline. Most TCR sequences were observed very rarely across donors, whereas some public TCRs were present in many individuals. According to a later analysis, TCR association rates differed among HLA loci, with DRB1 alleles showing the most associated TCRs and HLA-C alleles showing the fewest. Some IMGT-functional V segments, including TRBV6-2 and TRBV6-3, could not be told apart with the 87-base-pair reads, so those segments were excluded. Three of the identified cytomegalovirus-associated TCR beta chains were confirmed in vitro to be specific for cytomegalovirus antigens. A further reported finding was that TCR beta sequences accurately predicted the HLA-A and HLA-B alleles for most subjects in the first cohort. Linkage disequilibrium might explain the correlated functional status among segregating V segments, but an unknown experimental factor could not be excluded. Assigning TCR associations to individual alleles was difficult when HLA alleles, especially DR and DQ, strongly co-occurred. Because counts were too low, 15 to 20 rarely observed V segments, including chromosome 9 orphons, were left out of the earlier analysis of 587 of the donors. The only immune exposure information available for the cohort was CMV serostatus. This cohort had only TCR beta chains sequenced, and the lack of alpha or paired-chain data limited which features could be detected. The classifier was reported to diagnose cytomegalovirus status with high specificity and sensitivity in both the original and validation cohorts.

The cohort comprised some 700 healthy bone marrow donors. At the time of sampling, all cohort members were nominally healthy, though unrecorded immune exposures were likely present. The donor tested CMV seronegative, placing the donor among the 350 or so seronegative members of the cohort. Every donor gave a peripheral blood sample, and the peripheral blood mononuclear cells from that sample were used for TCR beta sequencing. Genomic DNA extraction from the blood cell samples was performed with the Qiagen DNeasy Blood Extraction Kit. In the case of this clone: Its cognate antigen has yet to be identified. Base qualities were left out, and no much larger clone turns up one base away.

The library was produced with the immunoSEQ multiplex PCR assay. The multiplex PCR relied on a mix of 60 forward primers for TCR Vbeta segments and 13 reverse primers for TCR Jbeta segments. The CDR3 region of rearranged TCR beta genes was amplified from genomic DNA by a multiplex PCR assay. The amplified TCR beta libraries were sequenced on the Illumina HiSeq System as 87-base-pair reads. The authors processed their data as follows. Across the roughly 670 repertoires, a later analysis counted 75 million to 90 million unique TCR beta chains, roughly 11 million of which were shared by at least two donors. To remove PCR and sequencing errors, raw reads were error-corrected and collapsed into unique sequences using a nearest-neighbor algorithm that merged closely related sequences. CDR3 sequences were aligned to IMGT reference sequences to assign V, D and J gene segments. For a sequence to be retained, a match of at least six nucleotides was required to both a V gene segment and a J gene segment. Rearrangements were classified as productive when the CDR3 lacked stop codons and remained in frame with V and J, and all other rearrangements were classified as non-productive. CDR3 was defined according to IMGT convention as the region running from the second conserved V-encoded cysteine to the conserved J-encoded phenylalanine. Sequences without an unambiguous match to a single V gene segment were excluded from the earlier analysis of several hundred of the donors. In an earlier analysis of 450 to 700 of the donors, V segments were called functional above 56.7% productive rearrangements and were called segregating when the between-donor standard deviation exceeded 5%. A statistical classification framework was built for diagnosing cytomegalovirus status from the catalog of TCR beta chain sequences. V and J gene assignment, in a later analysis, came from comparing TCR nucleotide sequences with IMGT/GENE-DB human TR gene sequences. A later analysis assigned CDR3 sequences and most-parsimonious VDJ recombination scenarios with the TCRdist pipeline. In a later analysis, each TCR beta chain was defined by its CDR3 amino acid sequence together with its V-gene family, and reads lacking a unique V-gene family were excluded. A later analysis removed 600 or so highly shared, low-generation-probability nucleotide sequences to deal with suspected cross-contamination and a sequencing artifact. A later analysis calculated a clonal expansion index for each public chain from normalized within-repertoire ranks of inferred template counts. In a later analysis, generation probabilities were computed using a VDJ recombination model fitted to out-of-frame rearrangements, and the results were checked against IGoR. In a later analysis, TCR-TCR, TCR-HLA and TCR-CMV co-occurrence was scored with hypergeometric tests, and a repertoire-size bias correction was applied to TCR pairs. False discovery rates were estimated in a later analysis by permuting HLA or CMV assignments 20 times. In a later analysis, co-occurring TCRs were grouped with DBSCAN, and TCRdist sequence similarity was added when clustering was performed within HLA-allele-positive subsets. Repertoires with fewer than 30,000 or more than 120,000 public chains, plus five repertoires with anomalous nucleotide sharing, were excluded from co-occurrence clustering. Imported from immuneACCESS, the table was reduced by TCRdb to in-frame sequences with V and J called. These copies leave out some clones; in studies compared against another copy, an unresolved V gene accounts for under half, and the cause of the remainder is not known. V and J calls and clone size are as listed in that table; D and trimming were resolved from the DNA. This sample lists around 170,000 clones; about 85% were detected once. The ten largest clones capture 3.5% to 4% of the sample.

Taken from cysteine to phenylalanine, the CDR3 has 15 residues. Only CDR3 DNA is held: 45 bases, read in frame from base 1. CDR1 and CDR2 (WSHSY, SAAADI) derive from the germline V gene. V loses 3 bases, J loses 3 bases, and the germline ends lie 14 bases apart. This chain joins TRBV10-2 to TRBJ2-5, with a weak D call of TRBD1 (6 bases match). The sequenced sample was PBMCs. This clonotype was obtained from a man aged 50-60 years in good health and CMV-seronegative. The CDR3 reads as follows: CASSDPFQGKETQYF. The DNA sequence reads TGCGCCAGCAGTGATCCGTTCCAGGGGAAAGAGACCCAGTACTTC.